Detailed here is one TCR beta chain. The sample carries other DNA sequences with the same CDR3. This sample is drawn from a study of cytomegalovirus exposure and HLA in healthy donors. PCR employed 60 Vbeta and 13 Jbeta primers. Produced via immunoSEQ multiplex PCR; TCRdb's table is partial and in-frame only. The sample records hundreds of thousands of clones, roughly 83% being singletons. V lost 0 bases and J 1 base, leaving 6 bases between the germline ends. This CDR3 comprises 14 residues. Per the germline V gene, CDR1 is SGHRS and CDR2 is YFSETQ. The sequence came from a boy between 2 and 10 years old in good health and CMV-seronegative. The sequenced sample was PBMCs. The gene calls are TRBV5-1 and TRBJ2-3; no firm D call. In DNA, the CDR3 is TGCGCCAGCAGCTTGGCCAGCGGCACAGATACGCAGTATTTT. It encodes CASSLASGTDTQYF. The whole variable domain, filled in from reference TRBV5-1 and TRBJ2-3, reads KAGVTQTPRYLIKTRGQQVTLSCSPISGHRSVSWYQQTPGQGLQFLFEYFSETQRNKGNFPGRFSGRQFSNSRSEMNVSTLELGDSALYLCASSLASGTDTQYFGPGTRLTVL.